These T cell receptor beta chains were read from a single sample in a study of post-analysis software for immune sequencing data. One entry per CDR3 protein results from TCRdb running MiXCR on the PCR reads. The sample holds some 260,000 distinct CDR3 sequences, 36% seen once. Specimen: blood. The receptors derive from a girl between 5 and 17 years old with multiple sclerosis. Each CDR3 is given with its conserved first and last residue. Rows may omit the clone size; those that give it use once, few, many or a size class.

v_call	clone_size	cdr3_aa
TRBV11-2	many	CASRPTAGVRDTQYF
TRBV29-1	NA	CSVSTGLREQYF
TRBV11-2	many	CASSLMRRSPEAFF
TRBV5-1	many	CASSQGLAGGTDTQYF
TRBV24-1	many	CATSDPQGTSYNEQFF
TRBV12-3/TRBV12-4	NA	CASRLGLGLAGENEQFF
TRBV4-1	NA	CASSQGTGLVPVNTEAFF
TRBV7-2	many	CASSLGTSGGSYNEQFF
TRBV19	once	CASSNGGPPHNEQYF
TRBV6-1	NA	CASRAGTGLGGYTF
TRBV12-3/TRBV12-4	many	CASRHPAGTSDYNEQFF
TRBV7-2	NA	CASSLRTGKDEQFF
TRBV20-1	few	CSAGHDSTTGERFF
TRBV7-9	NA	CASSFFTDRGLKSWVTEAFF
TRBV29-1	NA	CSATGVSGNTIYF
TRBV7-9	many	CASSETEYQETQYF
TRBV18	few	CASSPTTSWEETQYF
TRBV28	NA	CASSLSGTGKGSPLHF
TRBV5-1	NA	CASSSEPQGGNEKLFF
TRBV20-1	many	CSADAGTGDGYTF
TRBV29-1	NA	CSVETEGFIQYF
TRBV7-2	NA	CASSQTSHGETQYF
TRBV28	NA	CASIGGNLRFF
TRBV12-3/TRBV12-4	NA	CASSPEGTSGRGYEQYF
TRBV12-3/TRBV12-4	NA	CASSLLSASGNTIYF
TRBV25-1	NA	CASSEYLGTSSGNTIYF
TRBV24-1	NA	CATSDDGRTGDTDTQYF
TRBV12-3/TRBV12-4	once	CASSEDRKNEQFF
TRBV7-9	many	CASSFRAQGTMETQYF
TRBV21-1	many	CASSKEVAHSGANVLTF
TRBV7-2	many	CASSPFPSGEYNEQFF
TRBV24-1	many	CATSDHTGSEQFF
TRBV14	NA	CASSQEVLAANEQFF
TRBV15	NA	CATSLGTNYGYTF
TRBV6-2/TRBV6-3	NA	CASSSRTGYYEQYF
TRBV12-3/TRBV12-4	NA	CASSRGSGELFF
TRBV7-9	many	CASSGGRLYGYTF
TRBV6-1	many	CASSLTSGEVNEQFF
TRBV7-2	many	CASSLGAGVSYNEQFF
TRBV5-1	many	CASVGRNTEAFF
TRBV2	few	CASSEMEDSWGTDTQYF
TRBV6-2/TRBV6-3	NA	CASSRVGLAGTYEQYF